This section outlines one TCR beta chain sequence together with its context. What it recognizes is unknown. CDR1 MNHNS and CDR2 SASEGT come from the germline V gene. The CDR3 runs 13 residues. V was shortened by 4 bases and J by 0 bases, with 6 bases between the two germline ends. The entry originates in a study of regulatory and conventional T cells in RAG deficiency. Study-wide points: Shorter CDR3s in all patient subsets; >75% Treg-Tconv overlap in Omenn. Omenn syndrome and CID/AS patients had 80 to 100-fold fewer unique Treg TCR beta sequences, versus about 10-fold elsewhere.

Clones were sequenced by immunoSEQ multiplex PCR, and TCRdb holds only the in-frame ones, with some missing. The sample consists of about 34,000 clones, roughly three quarters of them appearing once. Blood CD4+ CD25-low CD127-high conventional T cells supplied the genomic DNA template. These sequences were also reported in another study, on regulatory T cells. That source notes: Primers: 52 TRBV forward and 13 TRBJ reverse.

This receptor was taken from a human donor in good health. The material sequenced was CD4+ effector T cells sorted from blood. The chain recombines TRBV6-1 with TRBJ1-1; no clear D. In DNA form, the CDR3 reads TGTGCCAGCAGTGCAGTTTTGAACACTGAAGCTTTCTTT. It encodes CASSAVLNTEAFF.